This is a list of T cell receptor beta chains from one sample in a study of blood T cell repertoires in COVID-19. Clones were sequenced by immunoSEQ multiplex PCR, and TCRdb holds only the in-frame ones, with some missing. The data contain 88,000 or so clones, roughly 89% of them singletons. The sequenced material came from PBMCs or T cells enriched from blood (not recorded which). The receptors derive from a woman in her forties or fifties with acute COVID-19. CDR3s include the opening cysteine and the closing phenylalanine or tryptophan. Each record gives: D gene, CDR3 length, J gene, clone size, V gene, CDR3 protein, CDR3 DNA. The D gene is left open where the match is weak. Not every row has a clone size; where given, it reads once, few, many or a size class.

d_gene: .; len: 14; j_gene: TRBJ2-7; abundance: .; v_gene: TRBV27; CDR3aa: CASSIVQRAYEQYF; CDR3nt: TGTGCCAGCAGTATTGTGCAGCGGGCCTACGAGCAGTACTTC
d_gene: .; len: 18; j_gene: TRBJ1-6; abundance: .; v_gene: TRBV18; CDR3aa: CASSPGGGAGRSNSPLHF; CDR3nt: TGTGCCAGCTCACCCGGGGGAGGGGCTGGCAGATCGAATTCACCCCTCCACTTT
d_gene: .; len: 14; j_gene: TRBJ1-1; abundance: .; v_gene: TRBV19; CDR3aa: CASSIHSKVTEAFF; CDR3nt: TGTGCCAGTAGTATACACAGTAAGGTCACTGAAGCTTTCTTT
d_gene: .; len: 13; j_gene: TRBJ2-7; abundance: .; v_gene: TRBV3-1/TRBV3-2; CDR3aa: CASSQGLRYEQYF; CDR3nt: TGTGCCAGCAGCCAAGGCCTCCGGTACGAGCAGTACTTC
d_gene: .; len: 15; j_gene: TRBJ1-2; abundance: .; v_gene: TRBV11-2; CDR3aa: CASSFNSITIDGYTF; CDR3nt: TGTGCCAGCAGCTTTAACAGCATAACCATTGATGGCTACACCTTC
d_gene: TRBD1; len: 15; j_gene: TRBJ1-3; abundance: .; v_gene: TRBV10-3; CDR3aa: CAISGQASSGNTIYF; CDR3nt: TGTGCCATCAGCGGACAGGCGAGCTCTGGAAACACCATATATTTT
d_gene: .; len: 12; j_gene: TRBJ1-2; abundance: .; v_gene: TRBV4-3; CDR3aa: CASSQDHLYRTF; CDR3nt: TGCGCCAGCAGCCAAGATCATCTTTACAGGACCTTC
d_gene: TRBD2; len: 15; j_gene: TRBJ2-1; abundance: .; v_gene: TRBV24-1; CDR3aa: CATSDGGRVDNEQFF; CDR3nt: TGTGCCACCAGTGATGGCGGGAGAGTCGACAATGAGCAGTTCTTC
d_gene: TRBD2; len: 16; j_gene: TRBJ2-3; abundance: .; v_gene: TRBV7-9; CDR3aa: CASSLDRSGRADTQYF; CDR3nt: TGTGCCAGCAGCTTAGATCGAAGCGGGAGGGCCGATACGCAGTATTTT
d_gene: TRBD2; len: 16; j_gene: TRBJ2-2; abundance: .; v_gene: TRBV5-1; CDR3aa: CASRIAGGLNTGELFF; CDR3nt: TGCGCCAGTCGAATAGCGGGAGGGTTGAACACCGGGGAGCTGTTTTTT
d_gene: .; len: 13; j_gene: TRBJ2-1; abundance: .; v_gene: TRBV10-2; CDR3aa: CASSESGTNEQFF; CDR3nt: TGCGCCAGCAGTGAGTCGGGGACTAATGAGCAGTTCTTC
d_gene: .; len: 12; j_gene: TRBJ1-1; abundance: .; v_gene: TRBV3-1/TRBV3-2; CDR3aa: CASSQSDTEAFF; CDR3nt: TGTGCCAGCAGCCAGTCAGACACTGAAGCTTTCTTT
d_gene: .; len: 15; j_gene: TRBJ1-4; abundance: .; v_gene: TRBV18; CDR3aa: CASSPRQGTNEKLFF; CDR3nt: TGTGCCAGCTCACCGCGTCAGGGGACTAATGAAAAACTGTTTTTT
d_gene: TRBD1; len: 15; j_gene: TRBJ2-2; abundance: .; v_gene: TRBV29-1; CDR3aa: CSVVRGGLDTGELFF; CDR3nt: TGCAGCGTTGTAAGAGGGGGCTTGGACACCGGGGAGCTGTTTTTT
d_gene: .; len: 13; j_gene: TRBJ1-2; abundance: .; v_gene: TRBV10-3; CDR3aa: CAIKVDSNYGYTF; CDR3nt: TGTGCCATCAAGGTCGACAGCAACTATGGCTACACCTTC
d_gene: TRBD2; len: 14; j_gene: TRBJ2-7; abundance: .; v_gene: TRBV19; CDR3aa: CASSIAGGGDEQYF; CDR3nt: TGTGCCAGTAGTATAGCTGGGGGGGGAGACGAGCAGTACTTC
d_gene: TRBD1; len: 18; j_gene: TRBJ2-3; abundance: .; v_gene: TRBV7-9; CDR3aa: CASSRPRGQGGFPDTQYF; CDR3nt: TGTGCCAGCAGCCGACCTCGGGGACAGGGTGGGTTCCCAGATACGCAGTATTTT
d_gene: TRBD2; len: 15; j_gene: TRBJ2-3; abundance: .; v_gene: TRBV5-4; CDR3aa: CASSLVGGATDTQYF; CDR3nt: TGTGCCAGCAGCTTGGTCGGGGGGGCCACAGATACGCAGTATTTT
d_gene: .; len: 14; j_gene: TRBJ2-1; abundance: .; v_gene: TRBV30; CDR3aa: CAWSNTGFGYEQFF; CDR3nt: TGTGCCTGGAGCAACACAGGGTTTGGGTATGAGCAGTTCTTC
d_gene: TRBD2; len: 17; j_gene: TRBJ2-3; abundance: .; v_gene: TRBV27; CDR3aa: CASSPLFGGRRADTQYF; CDR3nt: TGTGCCAGCAGTCCCCTTTTTGGCGGGAGAAGGGCAGATACGCAGTATTTT
d_gene: .; len: 13; j_gene: TRBJ1-2; abundance: once; v_gene: TRBV30; CDR3aa: CAWSTGINYGYTF; CDR3nt: TGTGCCTGGAGTACAGGAATTAACTATGGCTACACCTTC
d_gene: .; len: 14; j_gene: TRBJ1-1; abundance: .; v_gene: TRBV9; CDR3aa: CASSVDSKNTEAFF; CDR3nt: TGTGCCAGCAGCGTCGACAGCAAGAACACTGAAGCTTTCTTT
d_gene: TRBD1; len: 15; j_gene: TRBJ1-4; abundance: .; v_gene: TRBV6-2/TRBV6-3; CDR3aa: CASSDRTGLNEKLFF; CDR3nt: TGTGCCAGCAGTGACCGGACAGGACTTAATGAAAAACTGTTTTTT
d_gene: TRBD2; len: 16; j_gene: TRBJ2-7; abundance: .; v_gene: TRBV7-2; CDR3aa: CASSLGGSGRDYEQYF; CDR3nt: TGTGCCAGCAGCTTAGGTGGTAGCGGGAGGGACTACGAGCAGTACTTC
d_gene: .; len: 12; j_gene: TRBJ2-1; abundance: .; v_gene: TRBV7-9; CDR3aa: CASSLAANEQFF; CDR3nt: TGTGCCAGCAGCTTAGCGGCCAATGAGCAGTTCTTC
d_gene: .; len: 13; j_gene: TRBJ2-5; abundance: .; v_gene: TRBV29-1; CDR3aa: CSVAETAQETQYF; CDR3nt: TGCAGCGTCGCCGAGACAGCACAAGAGACCCAGTACTTC
d_gene: .; len: 12; j_gene: TRBJ2-7; abundance: .; v_gene: TRBV12-3/TRBV12-4; CDR3aa: CASSFFAREQYF; CDR3nt: TGTGCCAGCAGTTTTTTTGCGCGCGAGCAGTACTTC
d_gene: .; len: 15; j_gene: TRBJ2-7; abundance: .; v_gene: TRBV15; CDR3aa: CATSRTGGGAYEQYF; CDR3nt: TGTGCCACCAGCAGGACTGGTGGAGGCGCCTACGAGCAGTACTTC
d_gene: .; len: 15; j_gene: TRBJ2-7; abundance: .; v_gene: TRBV11-2; CDR3aa: CASSQLPGKSYEQYF; CDR3nt: TGTGCCAGCAGCCAACTCCCAGGGAAGTCCTACGAGCAGTACTTC